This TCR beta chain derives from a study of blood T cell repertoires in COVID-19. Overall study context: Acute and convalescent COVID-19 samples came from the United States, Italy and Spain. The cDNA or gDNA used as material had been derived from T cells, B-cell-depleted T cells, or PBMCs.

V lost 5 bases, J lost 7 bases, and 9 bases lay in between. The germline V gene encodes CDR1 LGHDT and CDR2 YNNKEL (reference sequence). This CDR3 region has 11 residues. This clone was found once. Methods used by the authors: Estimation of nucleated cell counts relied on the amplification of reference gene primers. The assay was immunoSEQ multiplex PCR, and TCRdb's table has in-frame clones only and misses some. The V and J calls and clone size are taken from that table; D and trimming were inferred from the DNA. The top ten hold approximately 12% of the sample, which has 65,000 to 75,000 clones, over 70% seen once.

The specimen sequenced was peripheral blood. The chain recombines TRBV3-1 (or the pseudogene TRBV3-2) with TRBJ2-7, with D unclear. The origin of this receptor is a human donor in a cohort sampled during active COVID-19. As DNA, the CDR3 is TGTGCCAGCAGCGTATCTCGGGAGCAGTACTTC. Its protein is CASSVSREQYF.